This TCR beta chain derives from a study of CDR3 diversity in severe acne. Trimming shortened V by 1 base and J by 4 bases, and 11 bases separated the two germline ends. Germline assignment: CDR1 SGHVS and CDR2 FNYEAQ. CDR3 length equals 16 residues. In this sample, this clonotype turned up many times. Using its own MiXCR run on the PCR reads, TCRdb lists one record per CDR3 protein. Of roughly 100,000 distinct CDR3 sequences in the sample, roughly half are singletons; the top ten hold 9.5% to 15%. The sample taken for sequencing was blood. This sequence was found in a male donor with acne. This chain links TRBV7-6 with TRBJ2-6; a weak D match, TRBD2 (6 bases). The CDR3 DNA reads TGTGCCAGCAGCTTAGAACATCGGGGGGGGGCCAACGTCCTGACTTTC. Protein: CASSLEHRGGANVLTF.